The clone carrying this T cell receptor (beta chain) was detected a few times. Its antigen remains unidentified. This record belongs to a study of T-cell memory formation after mild COVID-19. Study conclusions and caveats: A subset of responding clones appeared in pre-infection memory, suggesting cross-reactive memory joined.

MiXCR, applied by TCRdb to the 5' RACE reads, yields one record per CDR3 protein. Of about 360,000 distinct CDR3 sequences listed, approximately 14% are singletons. The germline V gene encodes CDR1 SGHVS and CDR2 FQNEAQ. The CDR3 length is 19 residues. V lost 6 bases, J lost 1 base, and 13 bases stayed unmatched. The sample comprised PBMCs or a T cell subset sorted from them (not recorded which). This chain uses TRBV7-8 with TRBJ1-5; 12 bases align to TRBD1. The clonotype comes from a man younger than 35 who had mild COVID-19 (a few samples of this study predate the infection). Cell type and time point are not known. The CDR3, as DNA: TGTGCCAGCAGTTCCGAACGGGACAGGGGGCTGTGGAGCAATCAGCCCCAGCATTTT. It encodes CASSSERDRGLWSNQPQHF. The full variable domain, completed using reference TRBV7-8 and TRBJ1-5, is GAGVSQSPRYKVAKRGQDVALRCDPISGHVSLFWYQQALGQGPEFLTYFQNEAQLDKSGLPSDRFFAERPEGSVSTLKIQRTQQEDSAVYLCASSSERDRGLWSNQPQHFGDGTRLSIL.